A single sample gave rise to the 30 T cell receptor beta chains below, sequenced in a study of early T cells in non-severe SARS-CoV-2 infection. MiXCR was run by TCRdb on the 5' RACE reads, yielding one entry per CDR3 protein. Among tens of thousands of distinct CDR3 sequences, roughly 9% were seen once, and the ten largest hold under 25%. Sequenced material: whole blood. The receptors derive from an adult who was a healthcare worker with PCR-confirmed SARS-CoV-2 infection or an uninfected control (not recorded which).

This clonotype was recorded a few times. The rearrangement links TRBV5-1 to TRBJ1-2, with 7 bases that match TRBD1. Germline values: CDR1 SGHRS, CDR2 YFSETQ. The CDR3 is 13 amino acids. Trimming cost V 1 base and J 6 bases; bases outside gene matches: 3. The CDR3 loop reads CASSLQTGDGYTF. The CDR3 nucleotides are TGCGCCAGCAGCTTGCAAACAGGGGATGGCTACACCTTC. Complete variable domain (other parts from reference TRBV5-1 and TRBJ1-2): KAGVTQTPRYLIKTRGQQVTLSCSPISGHRSVSWYQQTPGQGLQFLFEYFSETQRNKGNFPGRFSGRQFSNSRSEMNVSTLELGDSALYLCASSLQTGDGYTFGSGTRLTVV.

This clonotype was detected a few times. The chain employs TRBV6-5 and TRBJ1-2; D gene uncertain. CDR3 length: 14 residues. Trimming pared 0 bases from V and 4 bases from J, leaving 9 bases between. Germline V gives CDR1 MNHEY, CDR2 SVGAGI. The DNA for the CDR3 is TGTGCCAGCAGTTACTCGGGAGGATCCTATGGCTACACCTTC. The encoded protein is CASSYSGGSYGYTF.

The rearrangement joins TRBV10-3 to TRBJ1-2; tentatively, D is TRBD1 (6 bases). The CDR3 length is 11 residues. The V end was cut by 6 bases, the J end by 5 bases, with 7 bases between. Germline V CDR1 and CDR2: ENHRY, SYGVKD. CDR3 loop: CAISQGYGYTF. CDR3 in DNA: TGTGCCATCAGCCAGGGGTATGGCTACACCTTC.

The V call is TRBV20-1, the J call TRBJ2-6, with a tentative D call TRBD1 (5 bases). The germline gives CDR1 DFQATT, CDR2 SNEGSKA (reference sequence). The ends were cut back, 5 bases at V and 0 bases at J, with 17 bases in the middle. This CDR3 is built from 17 residues. This CDR3 reads CSAGQAGLSSGANVLTF. The CDR3 DNA follows: TGCAGTGCTGGACAAGCAGGGCTAAGCTCTGGGGCCAACGTCCTGACTTTC.

This clonotype was observed at least ten times. The chain combines TRBV30 with TRBJ2-2; perhaps TRBD1 as D (6 bases). Trimming removed 8 bases from V and 4 bases from J, with 14 bases in between. Germline CDR1 reads GTSNPN; CDR2 reads SVGIG (reference sequence). CDR3 length: 13 amino acids. Here the CDR3 reads CAERQGTTGELFF. DNA of the CDR3: TGTGCCGAGAGGCAGGGGACCACCGGGGAGCTGTTTTTT.

A few counts support this clonotype. The rearrangement joins TRBV5-5 to TRBJ2-5; 8 bases are shared with TRBD1. This CDR3 comprises 16 residues. Germline CDR1 and CDR2: SGHKS and YYEKEE (reference sequence). Germline trimming cut 2 bases from V and 3 bases from J; bases unmatched to any gene: 9. As DNA, the CDR3 is TGTGCCAGCAGCTTTTCCCCAGGACAGGGCGAAGAGACCCAGTACTTC. Its protein is CASSFSPGQGEETQYF.

This clonotype occurred many times. The J gene is TRBJ2-1, the V gene TRBV7-2; unclear D gene. Germline V CDR1 and CDR2: SGHTA, FQGNSA. The CDR3 loop spans 15 amino acids. V lost 0 bases to trimming and J lost 12 bases, with 18 bases between them. The CDR3: CASSLARNRADGQFF. The CDR3 nucleotides read TGTGCCAGCAGCTTAGCGCGGAATAGGGCTGACGGGCAGTTCTTC. Filled out from reference TRBV7-2 and TRBJ2-1, the complete variable domain reads GAGVSQSPSNKVTEKGKDVELRCDPISGHTALYWYRQSLGQGLEFLIYFQGNSAPDKSGLPSDRFSAERTGGSVSTLTIQRTQQEDSAVYLCASSLARNRADGQFFGPGTRLTVL.

This clonotype has a count of ten or more. The rearrangement links TRBV10-3 to TRBJ1-2; possibly TRBD1 for D (5 bases). V lost 2 bases and J lost 5, with 12 bases in between. CDR1 is ENHRY and CDR2 is SYGVKD in the germline V gene. This CDR3 has 14 residues. Here the CDR3 reads CAISEALQGYGYTF. CDR3 nucleotide sequence: TGTGCCATCAGTGAGGCGTTGCAGGGTTATGGCTACACCTTC.

This clonotype was seen at least ten times. The J gene is TRBJ2-3, the V gene TRBV7-9; 8 positions agree with TRBD1. Germline V lookup: CDR1 SEHNR, CDR2 FQNEAQ (reference sequence). The CDR3 extends over 14 amino acids. V dropped 4 bases and J dropped 3; count of bases not matched to a gene: 3. The CDR3 nucleotides are TGTGCCAGCAGCTCGGACAGGGAGACAGATACGCAGTATTTT. It encodes CASSSDRETDTQYF.

At least ten counts were recorded for this clonotype. The rearrangement links TRBV7-9 to TRBJ2-5, with TRBD2 matching 8 bases. Germline V gene sequence: CDR1 SEHNR, CDR2 FQNEAQ (reference sequence). The junction had 7 bases not matched to a gene; V was cut back by 5 bases and J by 2 bases. This CDR3 contains 15 residues. DNA of the CDR3: TGTGCCAGCAGCCGCTGGGTAGCGGGGCAAGAGACCCAGTACTTC. Translated, it gives CASSRWVAGQETQYF.

This clonotype occurred many times. This chain uses TRBV12-3 or TRBV12-4 with TRBJ1-1; D is uncertain. The V gene lost 6 bases and the J gene lost 0 bases, with 2 bases spanning the gap. This CDR3 is built from 11 residues. The CDR3 loop is CASRMNTEAFF. The CDR3 coding sequence is TGTGCCAGCAGGATGAACACTGAAGCTTTCTTT.

This clonotype has just a few counts. V and J are TRBV18 and TRBJ2-3; D call uncertain. CDR3 length: 12 residues. Germline V gene data show CDR1 as KGHSH and CDR2 as LQKENI. V dropped 3 bases and J dropped 3 bases, with 4 bases sitting between them. The CDR3 here is CASSPRTDTQYF. In DNA form, the CDR3 reads TGTGCCAGCTCACCCCGGACAGATACGCAGTATTTT.

The CDR3 nucleotides read TGCAGTGCTAGAGAGCGTGGCGGGACAGCAAATTCACCCCTCCACTTT. Its translation is CSARERGGTANSPLHF. The gene calls are TRBV20-1 and TRBJ1-6; TRBD1 matches at 7 bases. The ends lost 0 bases at V and 7 bases at J; junction bases unmatched: 9. CDR1 and CDR2 (germline): DFQATT, SNEGSKA (reference sequence). The CDR3 is 16 amino acids.

This clonotype was recorded a few times. The chain is built from TRBV7-9 and TRBJ1-2; no clear D gene. The CDR3 is 13 amino acids. Between the trimmed V and J ends, which lost 3 bases and 3 bases, there was a span of 8 bases. CDR1 is SEHNR, CDR2 FQNEAQ, per germline (reference sequence). As DNA, the CDR3 is TGTGCCAGCAGCTTTGCTGGGGACTATGGCTACACCTTC. This encodes CASSFAGDYGYTF.

The chain joins TRBV3-1 to TRBJ1-1; TRBD1 matches 7 bases. J was trimmed by 0 bases and V by 0 bases; bases with no gene match: 7. The CDR3 length is 17 residues. Looked up from germline, CDR1 is LGHDT and CDR2 is YNNKEL (reference sequence). CDR3 bases: TGTGCCAGCAGCCAAGATGTCGGGACAGCTATGAACACTGAAGCTTTCTTT. It yields the protein CASSQDVGTAMNTEAFF.

This chain connects TRBV15 to TRBJ2-3; maybe TRBD1 (5 bases). Germline CDR1 is LNHNV and CDR2 is YYDKDF (reference sequence). This CDR3 is 13 amino acids long. Trimming left V 1 base short and J 3 bases short, with 5 bases between. CDR3 sequence: CATSRGTTDTQYF. CDR3 sequence (DNA): TGTGCCACCAGCAGAGGGACAACAGATACGCAGTATTTT.

This clonotype was counted ten times or more. The rearrangement uses TRBV6-6 and TRBJ1-2; the D is unclear. The CDR3 runs 10 residues. Germline loops: CDR1 MNHNY, CDR2 SVGAGI (reference sequence). With 10 bases removed from V and 2 bases from J, the gap between germline ends came to 5 bases. The CDR3: CATSNYGYTF. CDR3 nucleotide sequence: TGTGCCACCTCCAACTATGGCTACACCTTC.

V is TRBV20-1 and J is TRBJ2-1; D is ambiguous. Per germline, CDR1 DFQATT and CDR2 SNEGSKA (reference sequence). The CDR3 has 12 residues. With 1 base removed from V and 6 bases from J, the gap between germline ends came to 7 bases. As DNA, the CDR3 is TGCAGTGCTAGAGGTAATGTCAATGAGCAGTTCTTC. Its protein is CSARGNVNEQFF.

The chain couples TRBV20-1 to TRBJ1-4; 8 nucleotides agree with TRBD1. This CDR3 has 14 amino acids. J gave up 7 bases and V 3 bases, and 7 bases lay outside the gene matches. The germline gives CDR1 DFQATT, CDR2 SNEGSKA (reference sequence). CDR3 DNA: TGCAGTGCTAGTGCGCGGCAGGGGGCTGAAAAACTGTTTTTT. This gives the protein CSASARQGAEKLFF.

V usage is TRBV27 and J usage is TRBJ2-7, with TRBD1 as a possible D gene (6 bases). Germline V gene lookup returns CDR1 MNHEY and CDR2 SMNVEV (reference sequence). V lost 2 bases and J lost 1, with 9 bases in between. The CDR3 runs 14 residues. CDR3 sequence: CASSLTGLSYEQYF. The DNA for the CDR3 is TGTGCCAGCAGTTTAACAGGGCTATCCTACGAGCAGTACTTC.

This clonotype was found a few times. V gene TRBV18 combines with J gene TRBJ1-5; 7 nucleotides align to TRBD1. Germline CDR1 is KGHSH and CDR2 is LQKENI. CDR3 size: 13 residues. V lost 5 bases to trimming and J lost 4 bases; unmatched junction nucleotides: 2. For the CDR3, the DNA is TGTGCCAGCTCAGCGGACAGGAATCAGCCCCAGCATTTT. It encodes CASSADRNQPQHF.

This clonotype has a handful of counts. V gene TRBV29-1 combines with J gene TRBJ2-1; 10 positions agree with TRBD2. This CDR3 region has 14 residues. Germline V gene lookup returns CDR1 SQVTM and CDR2 ANQGSEA. V shed 2 bases and J 4 bases; nucleotides not matched to a gene: 2. The CDR3 nucleotides read TGCAGCGTTGAACTAGCGGGGGATTACAATGAGCAGTTCTTC. This gives the protein CSVELAGDYNEQFF.

The chain uses TRBV10-3 and TRBJ1-1; tentative D call: TRBD1 (5 bases). Trimming took off 7 bases at V and 0 bases at J, with 9 bases between the two ends. The CDR3 has 13 residues. Germline CDR1 reads ENHRY; CDR2 reads SYGVKD. CDR3 region: CAIKGPVNTEAFF. As DNA, the CDR3 is TGTGCCATCAAGGGGCCGGTGAACACTGAAGCTTTCTTT.

The chain joins TRBV7-2 to TRBJ2-2; the D gene is possibly TRBD2 (6 bases). V lost 6 bases to trimming and J lost 5 bases, with 10 bases between them. The CDR3 runs to 13 residues. The germline gives CDR1 SGHTA, CDR2 FQGNSA. DNA for the CDR3: TGTGCCAGCAGTTGGGCGGGGACCGGGGAGCTGTTTTTT. The encoded protein is CASSWAGTGELFF.

This clonotype was observed at least ten times. The CDR3 sequence: CATSDLGESTDTQYF. CDR3 nucleotides: TGTGCCACCAGTGATTTGGGGGAAAGCACAGATACGCAGTATTTT. This chain links TRBV24-1 with TRBJ2-3; D is ambiguous. The V gene lost 0 bases and the J gene lost 0 bases, with 6 bases spanning the gap. The CDR3 spans 15 residues. In germline, CDR1 is KGHDR, CDR2 SFDVKD.

The table lists this clonotype with a few counts. J is TRBJ2-2 and V is TRBV3-1; D uncertain. V lost 1 base and J 7 bases, leaving 16 bases between the germline ends. The CDR3 spans 16 residues. Germline V lookup: CDR1 LGHDT, CDR2 YNNKEL (reference sequence). Here the CDR3 DNA reads TGTGCCAGCAGCCAAGCCACACTGAACAATGACGGGGAGCTGTTTTTT. It is translated as CASSQATLNNDGELFF. The whole variable domain, remainder taken from reference TRBV3-1 and TRBJ2-2, is DTAVSQTPKYLVTQMGNDKSIKCEQNLGHDTMYWYKQDSKKFLKIMFSYNNKELIINETVPNRFSPKSPDKAHLNLHINSLELGDSAVYFCASSQATLNNDGELFFGEGSRLTVL.

The rearrangement uses TRBV2 and TRBJ2-3; perhaps TRBD2 as D (6 bases). This CDR3 spans 15 amino acids. With 7 bases removed from V and 3 bases from J, the gap between germline ends came to 17 bases. Germline CDR1 SNHLY, CDR2 FYNNEI. Here the CDR3 reads CASTDGGQATDTQYF. The CDR3 DNA is TGTGCCAGCACGGATGGAGGGCAAGCAACAGATACGCAGTATTTT.

The V gene is TRBV18, the J gene TRBJ1-2; 8 bases are a match to TRBD1. CDR1 and CDR2 (germline): KGHSH, LQKENI. The CDR3 consists of 16 residues. Unmatched junction bases numbered 14, after V lost 3 bases and J lost 8 bases. Here the CDR3 DNA reads TGTGCCAGCTCACCTACCCCGTCGGTACAGGGGGACGGCTACACCTTC. This encodes CASSPTPSVQGDGYTF.

This clonotype was picked up a small number of times. The chain uses TRBV12-5 and TRBJ2-3; D unresolved. Germline V gives CDR1 LGHNT, CDR2 FRNRAP. This CDR3 has 14 residues. V was shortened by 2 bases and J by 4 bases, with 10 bases between the two germline ends. This CDR3 is CASGLSPSADTQYF. CDR3 coding DNA: TGTGCTAGTGGTTTGAGCCCTTCGGCAGATACGCAGTATTTT. The variable domain in full, completed from reference TRBV12-5 and TRBJ2-3, reads DARVTQTPRHKVTEMGQEVTMRCQPILGHNTVFWYRQTMMQGLELLAYFRNRAPLDDSGMPKDRFSAEMPDATLATLKIQPSEPRDSAVYFCASGLSPSADTQYFGPGTRLTVL.

The CDR3 region is CASSPSTAGTEAFF. Here the CDR3 DNA reads TGCGCCAGCAGCCCGAGCACAGCTGGCACTGAAGCTTTCTTT. The chain couples TRBV10-1 to TRBJ1-1, with D unresolved. CDR3 length equals 14 residues. Between the trimmed V and J ends, which lost 6 bases and 4 bases, there was a span of 15 bases. Germline CDR1 reads WNHNN; CDR2 reads SYGVQD (reference sequence).